A single sample gave rise to the 13 T cell receptor beta chains below, sequenced in a study of blood T cell repertoires in COVID-19. TCRdb's table, derived via immunoSEQ multiplex PCR, lists solely in-frame clones and lacks some. The data show roughly 250,000 clones, about 87% seen once. The sample was PBMCs or T cells enriched from blood (not recorded which). The source of these receptors is a woman in her 40s with acute COVID-19.

The V gene is TRBV5-5, the J gene TRBJ2-7; TRBD1 agrees at 9 bases. V lost 0 bases, J lost 2 bases, and 12 bases stayed unmatched. Germline V gene lookup returns CDR1 SGHKS and CDR2 YYEKEE (reference sequence). The CDR3 is 18 amino acids. CDR3 coding DNA: TGTGCCAGCAGCTTGGTGGGACAGGGCCTTTCACAGGCCTACGAGCAGTACGTC. Translation gives CASSLVGQGLSQAYEQYV.

Comments on this clone: At the DNA level, this CDR3 is encoded by other sequences in the same sample as well. The gene calls are TRBV5-1 and TRBJ1-6, with D tentatively TRBD1 (6 bases). The CDR3 is 14 residues long. Trimming stripped 0 bases from V and 5 bases from J, with 6 bases between. Germline assignment: CDR1 SGHRS and CDR2 YFSETQ. The CDR3: CASSLGTDNSPLHF. DNA of the CDR3: TGCGCCAGCAGCTTGGGGACAGATAATTCACCCCTCCACTTT. The full variable domain, rest sourced from reference TRBV5-1 and TRBJ1-6, is KAGVTQTPRYLIKTRGQQVTLSCSPISGHRSVSWYQQTPGQGLQFLFEYFSETQRNKGNFPGRFSGRQFSNSRSEMNVSTLELGDSALYLCASSLGTDNSPLHFGNGTRLTVT.

A few counts support this clone. The V call is TRBV19, the J call TRBJ1-5, with D perhaps matching TRBD1 (5 bases). Deletions cut 5 bases from V and 5 bases from J, with 13 bases between. The CDR3 length is 14 residues. The germline CDR1 and CDR2 sequences are LNHDA and SQIVND (reference sequence). DNA for the CDR3: TGTGCCAGTAGTGAATCGGGGGTGTATCAGCCCCAGCATTTT. This translates into CASSESGVYQPQHF.

The V gene is TRBV14, the J gene TRBJ1-2; D is possibly TRBD1 (6 bases). Trimming pared 0 bases from V and 4 bases from J, leaving 9 bases between. This CDR3 spans 14 amino acids. Germline V lookup: CDR1 SGHDN, CDR2 FVKESK. CDR3: CASSQDGQSYGYTF. The CDR3 bases are TGTGCCAGCAGCCAAGATGGACAGTCCTATGGCTACACCTTC.

The chain carries TRBV9 and TRBJ1-2; D is possibly TRBD1 (5 bases). CDR1 and CDR2 from the germline V gene are SGDLS and YYNGEE. The CDR3 runs to 12 residues. With 4 bases removed from V and 6 bases from J, the gap between germline ends came to 10 bases. The CDR3: CASSRGDDGYTF. The CDR3 nucleotides are TGTGCCAGCAGCCGCGGGGACGATGGCTACACCTTC.

The chain is built from TRBV19 and TRBJ2-7; 7 bases map to TRBD2. Germline V gene data show CDR1 as LNHDA and CDR2 as SQIVND (reference sequence). The CDR3 totals 14 residues. J lost 6 bases, V lost 4 bases, and 9 bases had no gene match. CDR3: CASSRAGLPVEQYF. The DNA for the CDR3 is TGTGCCAGTAGTAGAGCGGGACTACCGGTCGAGCAGTACTTC.

The chain has TRBV27 and TRBJ1-6; possible D gene TRBD1, 6 bases. The CDR3 is made up of 17 amino acids. With 0 bases removed from V and 3 bases from J, the gap between germline ends came to 12 bases. Germline CDR1 reads MNHEY; CDR2 reads SMNVEV (reference sequence). CDR3 protein: CASSLSAGAIYNSPLHF. CDR3 sequence (DNA): TGTGCCAGCAGTTTATCCGCAGGGGCCATCTATAATTCACCCCTCCACTTT.

The chain uses TRBV5-4 and TRBJ1-1; a possible D gene is TRBD1 (6 bases). The CDR3 contains 15 residues. Trimming removed 0 bases at V and 2 bases at J, with 11 bases between. Per germline, CDR1 SGHNT and CDR2 YYREEE (reference sequence). The CDR3 sequence is CASSLAGTLNTEAFF. Here the CDR3 DNA reads TGTGCCAGCAGCTTGGCCGGGACATTAAACACTGAAGCTTTCTTT.

The CDR3 loop reads CASSLVSSGNEQFF. The DNA for the CDR3 is TGTGCCAGCAGCTTAGTGAGCAGCGGTAATGAGCAGTTCTTC. This chain links TRBV11-2 with TRBJ2-1; weak D call: TRBD2 (5 bases). The CDR3 consists of 14 residues. The germline CDR1 and CDR2 sequences are SGHAT and FQNNGV. V was cut by 1 base and J by 7 bases, with 11 bases left in between. Combining the CDR3 with reference TRBV11-2 and TRBJ2-1 gives the whole variable domain EAGVAQSPRYKIIEKRQSVAFWCNPISGHATLYWYQQILGQGPKLLIQFQNNGVVDDSQLPKDRFSAERLKGVDSTLKIQPAKLEDSAVYLCASSLVSSGNEQFFGPGTRLTVL.

This chain joins TRBV28 and TRBJ1-5; 10 positions match TRBD1. The CDR3 loop spans 16 amino acids. CDR1 MDHEN and CDR2 SYDVKM come from the germline V gene. After removal of 7 bases from V and 9 bases from J, the junction contained 15 bases not matched to a gene. The CDR3 nucleotides read TGTGCCAGCATCCGGGGGGACAGGGGCACCGGGGGGCCCCAGCATTTT. It codes for CASIRGDRGTGGPQHF.

The chain is built from TRBV2 and TRBJ2-1; 11 nucleotides agree with TRBD2. The CDR3 spans 16 residues. Germline V lookup: CDR1 SNHLY, CDR2 FYNNEI. The V segment lost 5 bases and the J segment 0 bases; nucleotides outside the gene matches: 3. The CDR3 bases are TGTGCCAGCAGTCGACTAGCGGGGAGCTCCTACAATGAGCAGTTCTTC. This encodes CASSRLAGSSYNEQFF.

The chain joins TRBV25-1 to TRBJ2-2, with TRBD2 matching over 9 bases. With V trimmed by 3 bases and J by 7 bases, 6 bases remained unmatched. CDR3 length: 15 residues. The germline CDR1 and CDR2 sequences are MGHDK and SYGVNS. CDR3 in DNA: TGTGCCAGCAGTGATGCGGGAGGGCCCTTCGGGGAGCTGTTTTTT. Its translation is CASSDAGGPFGELFF.

The chain combines TRBV29-1 with TRBJ1-4; a weak D match, TRBD1 (6 bases). CDR1 SQVTM and CDR2 ANQGSEA come from the germline V gene. The V and J ends lost 5 bases and 6 bases respectively, with 19 bases between them. This CDR3 contains 15 residues. CDR3 DNA: TGCAGCGTTCTCCCTCTGGACAGTGTAGATGAAAAACTGTTTTTT. Protein product: CSVLPLDSVDEKLFF.